These 14 T cell receptor beta chains originate from one sample sequenced in a study of blood T cell repertoires in COVID-19. This table comes from immunoSEQ multiplex PCR, and its TCRdb copy is limited to in-frame clones, with some not included. The sample includes some 140,000 clones, about 87% of them seen just once. Source material: peripheral blood. These receptor sequences come from a man aged 50 to 59 with active COVID-19.

The chain is built from TRBV11-2 and TRBJ2-3; 11 bases agree with TRBD2. CDR3 length equals 16 residues. Germline CDR1 SGHAT, CDR2 FQNNGV. The V and J ends lost 4 bases and 4 bases, in that order; junction bases with no gene match: 7. The DNA of the CDR3 is TGTGCCAGCAGCTCCGTTAGCGGGGGGGCCGCAGATACGCAGTATTTT. It encodes CASSSVSGGAADTQYF.

V is TRBV7-9 and J is TRBJ2-7; D possibly corresponds to TRBD2 (6 bases). The CDR3 loop spans 13 amino acids. V lost 5 bases and J 5 bases, leaving 13 bases between the germline ends. The V gene's germline CDR1 is SEHNR and CDR2 FQNEAQ (reference sequence). CDR3 residues: CASSHRLVDEQYF. In DNA form, the CDR3 reads TGTGCCAGCAGCCACAGACTAGTCGACGAGCAGTACTTC. Filled out from reference TRBV7-9 and TRBJ2-7, the complete variable domain reads DTGVSQNPRHKITKRGQNVTFRCDPISEHNRLYWYRQTLGQGPEFLTYFQNEAQLEKSRLLSDRFSAERPKGSFSTLEIQRTEQGDSAMYLCASSHRLVDEQYFGPGTRLTVT.

The rearrangement links TRBV9 to TRBJ1-4, with TRBD1 matching over 7 bases. Unmatched junction bases numbered 8, after V lost 3 bases and J lost 3 bases. CDR1 and CDR2 (germline): SGDLS, YYNGEE. This CDR3 contains 16 residues. The CDR3 sequence is CASSDTTGAANEKLFF. The CDR3 bases are TGTGCCAGCAGCGATACAACAGGGGCCGCTAATGAAAAACTGTTTTTT.

The chain uses TRBV12-3 or TRBV12-4 and TRBJ1-2, with a tentative D call TRBD1 (5 bases). The CDR3 totals 13 residues. Between the trimmed V and J ends, which lost 8 bases and 5 bases, there was a span of 15 bases. The CDR3 DNA follows: TGTGCCAGCTCCCCGAGGAGGGGATATGGCTACACCTTC. Translating gives CASSPRRGYGYTF.

This clone has just a few counts. The rearrangement links TRBV6-5 to TRBJ2-7; D possibly corresponds to TRBD1 (6 bases). Germline values: CDR1 MNHEY, CDR2 SVGAGI. This CDR3 contains 15 residues. Trimming took off 8 bases at V and 2 bases at J, with 19 bases between the two ends. The DNA of the CDR3 is TGTGCCAGCTCCCCCCAAGGCAGGGGCGCCTACGAGCAGTACTTC. Amino acids: CASSPQGRGAYEQYF.

The V and J genes are TRBV27 and TRBJ2-2, with a possible D match to TRBD2 (5 bases). The CDR3 sequence is 15 residues long. Germline V gene lookup returns CDR1 MNHEY and CDR2 SMNVEV (reference sequence). V was clipped by 4 bases and J by 4 bases, with 13 bases between them. Written as DNA, the CDR3 is TGTGCCAGCAGTTACCCGGCGGGCCGCACCGGGGAGCTGTTTTTT. Residues: CASSYPAGRTGELFF.

V gene TRBV3-1 (or the pseudogene TRBV3-2) combines with J gene TRBJ2-2; TRBD2 aligns across 13 bases. The J segment lost 7 bases and the V segment lost 0 bases, leaving 11 bases of the junction unmatched. The CDR3 sequence is 19 residues long. Germline loops: CDR1 LGHDT, CDR2 YNNKEL (reference sequence). The CDR3 spells CASSQETLTSGGSSGELFF. Here the CDR3 DNA reads TGTGCCAGCAGCCAAGAAACCCTGACTAGCGGGGGGTCGAGCGGGGAGCTGTTTTTT.

The V gene is TRBV27, the J gene TRBJ2-3; D gene uncertain. V was pared by 6 bases and J by 4 bases, with 11 bases between. CDR1 and CDR2 from the germline V gene are MNHEY and SMNVEV (reference sequence). CDR3 length: 13 residues. The CDR3 DNA reads TGTGCCAGCAGCAAGAGGTCCCCAGATACGCAGTATTTT. The encoded protein is CASSKRSPDTQYF.

The sample holds a few counts of this clone. This chain joins TRBV9 and TRBJ2-7; D possibly corresponds to TRBD2 (6 bases). Germline V lookup: CDR1 SGDLS, CDR2 YYNGEE. CDR3 size: 12 residues. V lost 3 bases to trimming and J lost 6 bases, with 10 bases between them. CDR3 coding DNA: TGTGCCAGCAGCGAGGGAGGTGGCGAGCAGTACTTC. Its protein is CASSEGGGEQYF.

This clone has only a few counts. The rearrangement uses TRBV15 and TRBJ2-1; D is perhaps TRBD1 (5 bases). From germline, CDR1 is LNHNV and CDR2 YYDKDF (reference sequence). CDR3 length equals 12 residues. The ends were cut back, 9 bases at V and 1 base at J, with 7 bases in the middle. Here the CDR3 DNA reads TGTGCCACAGGACATTCCTACAATGAGCAGTTCTTC. Translating it yields CATGHSYNEQFF. Using reference TRBV15 and TRBJ2-1 for the parts outside the CDR3, the full variable domain is DAMVIQNPRYQVTQFGKPVTLSCSQTLNHNVMYWYQQKSSQAPKLLFHYYDKDFNNEADTPDNFQSRRPNTSFCFLDIRSPGLGDTAMYLCATGHSYNEQFFGPGTRLTVL.

Worth noting for this clone: Other DNA sequences within the sample encode an identical CDR3. The chain uses TRBV11-3 and TRBJ2-3; no clear D. Germline CDR1 reads SGHNT; CDR2 reads YENEEA. Trimming removed 4 bases from V and 1 base from J, with 6 bases in between. The CDR3 spans 13 residues. In nucleotides, the CDR3 is TGTGCCAGCAGCTCCCGGGGCACAGATACGCAGTATTTT. Its protein product is CASSSRGTDTQYF.

V gene TRBV5-1 combines with J gene TRBJ1-6; D is uncertain. Germline V lookup: CDR1 SGHRS, CDR2 YFSETQ. Trimming took off 2 bases at V and 8 bases at J, with 8 bases between the two ends. The CDR3 extends over 13 amino acids. CDR3 loop: CASSFQRDSPLHF. For the CDR3, the DNA is TGCGCCAGCAGCTTTCAACGGGATTCACCCCTCCACTTT.

The chain recombines TRBV7-2 with TRBJ1-1; D is perhaps TRBD1 (5 bases). CDR1 and CDR2 from the germline V gene are SGHTA and FQGNSA. Between the trimmed V and J ends, which lost 5 bases and 5 bases, there was a span of 15 bases. The CDR3 contains 14 residues. DNA of the CDR3: TGTGCCAGCAGCCTGGGACGGAGGGGTACTGAAGCTTTCTTT. This codes for CASSLGRRGTEAFF.

V and J are TRBV5-5 and TRBJ1-1; no definite D call. The CDR3 is made up of 15 amino acids. V was clipped by 5 bases and J by 3 bases, with 17 bases between them. Germline V CDR1 and CDR2: SGHKS, YYEKEE (reference sequence). The CDR3 is CASSGSILTDTEAFF. The CDR3 coding sequence is TGTGCCAGCAGTGGGTCGATCCTTACAGACACTGAAGCTTTCTTT.